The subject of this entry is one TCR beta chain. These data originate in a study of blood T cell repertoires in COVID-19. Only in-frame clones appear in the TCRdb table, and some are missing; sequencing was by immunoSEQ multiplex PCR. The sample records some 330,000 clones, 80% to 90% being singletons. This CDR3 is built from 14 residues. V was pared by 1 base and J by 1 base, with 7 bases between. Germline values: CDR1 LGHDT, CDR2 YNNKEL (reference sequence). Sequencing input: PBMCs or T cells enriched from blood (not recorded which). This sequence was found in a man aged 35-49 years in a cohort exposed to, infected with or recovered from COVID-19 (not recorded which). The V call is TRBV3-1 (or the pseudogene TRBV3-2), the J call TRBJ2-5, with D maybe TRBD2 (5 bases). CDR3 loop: CASSQGTLQETQYF. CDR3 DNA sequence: TGTGCCAGCAGCCAAGGGACTCTCCAAGAGACCCAGTACTTC.